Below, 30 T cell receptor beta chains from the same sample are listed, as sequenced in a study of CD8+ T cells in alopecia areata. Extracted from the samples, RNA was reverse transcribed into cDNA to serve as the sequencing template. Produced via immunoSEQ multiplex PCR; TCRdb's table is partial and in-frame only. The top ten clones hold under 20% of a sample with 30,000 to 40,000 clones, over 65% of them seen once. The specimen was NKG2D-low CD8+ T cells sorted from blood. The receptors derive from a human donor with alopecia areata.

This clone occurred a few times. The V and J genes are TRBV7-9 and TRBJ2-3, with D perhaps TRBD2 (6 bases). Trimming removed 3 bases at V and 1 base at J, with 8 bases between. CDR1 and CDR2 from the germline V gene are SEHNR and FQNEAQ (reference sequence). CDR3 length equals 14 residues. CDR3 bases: TGTGCCAGCAGCTTCGGCGGGGGCACAGATACGCAGTATTTT. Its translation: CASSFGGGTDTQYF.

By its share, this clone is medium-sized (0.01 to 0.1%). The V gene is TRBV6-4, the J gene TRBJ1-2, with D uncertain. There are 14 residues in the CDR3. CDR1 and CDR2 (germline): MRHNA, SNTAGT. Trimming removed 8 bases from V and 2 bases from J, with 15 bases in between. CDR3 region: CASAPVEGNYGYTF. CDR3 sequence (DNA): TGTGCCAGCGCGCCAGTCGAAGGGAACTATGGCTACACCTTC.

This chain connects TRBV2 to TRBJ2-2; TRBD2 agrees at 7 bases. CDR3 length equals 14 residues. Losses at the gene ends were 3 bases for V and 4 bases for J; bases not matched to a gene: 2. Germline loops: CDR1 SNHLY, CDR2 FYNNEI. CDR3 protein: CASSEGRGTGELFF. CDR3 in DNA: TGTGCCAGCAGTGAGGGGAGGGGCACCGGGGAGCTGTTTTTT.

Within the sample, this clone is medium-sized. CDR3 region: CASSEGLTDTQYF. The CDR3 DNA sequence: TGTGCCAGCAGTGAGGGACTTACAGATACGCAGTATTTT. The V call is TRBV6-4, the J call TRBJ2-3, with a weak D call TRBD2 (6 bases). Trimming took off 3 bases at V and 3 bases at J, with 7 bases between the two ends. CDR3 length: 13 amino acids. From germline, CDR1 is MRHNA and CDR2 SNTAGT.

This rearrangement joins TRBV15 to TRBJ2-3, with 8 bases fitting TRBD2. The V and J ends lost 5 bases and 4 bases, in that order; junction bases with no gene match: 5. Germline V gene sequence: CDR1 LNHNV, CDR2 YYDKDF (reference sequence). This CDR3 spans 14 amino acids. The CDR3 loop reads CATSRGLEADTQYF. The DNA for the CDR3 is TGTGCCACCAGCCGGGGACTAGAAGCAGATACGCAGTATTTT.

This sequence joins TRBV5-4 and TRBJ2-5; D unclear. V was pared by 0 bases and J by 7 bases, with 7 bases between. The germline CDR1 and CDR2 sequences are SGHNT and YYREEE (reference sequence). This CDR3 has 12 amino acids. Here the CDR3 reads CASSLEKGTQYF. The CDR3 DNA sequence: TGTGCCAGCAGCTTGGAGAAGGGGACCCAGTACTTC.

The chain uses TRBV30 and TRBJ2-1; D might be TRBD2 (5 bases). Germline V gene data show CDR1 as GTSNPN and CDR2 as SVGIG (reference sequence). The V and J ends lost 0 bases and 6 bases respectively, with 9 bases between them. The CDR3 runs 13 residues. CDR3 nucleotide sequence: TGTGCCTGGAGTGTGTACGCGGGCAATGAGCAGTTCTTC. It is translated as CAWSVYAGNEQFF.

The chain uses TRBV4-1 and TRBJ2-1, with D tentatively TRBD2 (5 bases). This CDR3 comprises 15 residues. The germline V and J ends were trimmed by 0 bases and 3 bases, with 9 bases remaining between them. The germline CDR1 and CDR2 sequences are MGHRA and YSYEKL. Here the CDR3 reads CASSQEISVYNEQFF. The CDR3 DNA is TGCGCCAGCAGCCAAGAAATTAGCGTCTACAATGAGCAGTTCTTC.

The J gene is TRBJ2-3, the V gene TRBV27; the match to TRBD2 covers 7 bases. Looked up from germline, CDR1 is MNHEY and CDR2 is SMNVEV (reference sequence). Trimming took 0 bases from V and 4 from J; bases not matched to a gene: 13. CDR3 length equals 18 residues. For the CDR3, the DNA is TGTGCCAGCAGTTTATCGCCCCTACTGGGAGGGCCACCAGATACGCAGTATTTT. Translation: CASSLSPLLGGPPDTQYF.

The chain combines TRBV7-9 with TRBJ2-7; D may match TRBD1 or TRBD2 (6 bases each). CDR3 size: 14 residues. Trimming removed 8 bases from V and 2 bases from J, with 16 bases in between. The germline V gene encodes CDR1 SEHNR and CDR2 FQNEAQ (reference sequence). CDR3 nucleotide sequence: TGTGCCAGCCGCCCCGGGGGCGACCCCTACGAGCAGTACTTC. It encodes CASRPGGDPYEQYF.

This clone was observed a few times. The CDR3 nucleotides read TGTGCCAGCACCACCCTGGGCAGGTCGGCAGAGACCCAGTACTTC. It codes for CASTTLGRSAETQYF. This rearrangement joins TRBV7-9 to TRBJ2-5; the D is unclear. The CDR3 runs 15 residues. Trimming removed 7 bases at V and 4 bases at J, with 19 bases between. CDR1 is SEHNR and CDR2 is FQNEAQ in the germline V gene (reference sequence).

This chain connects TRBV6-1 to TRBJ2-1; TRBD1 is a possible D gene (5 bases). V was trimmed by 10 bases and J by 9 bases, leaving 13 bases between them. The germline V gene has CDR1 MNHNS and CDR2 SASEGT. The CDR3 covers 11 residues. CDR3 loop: CATIQGAEQFF. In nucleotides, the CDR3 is TGTGCCACCATCCAGGGTGCTGAGCAGTTCTTC.

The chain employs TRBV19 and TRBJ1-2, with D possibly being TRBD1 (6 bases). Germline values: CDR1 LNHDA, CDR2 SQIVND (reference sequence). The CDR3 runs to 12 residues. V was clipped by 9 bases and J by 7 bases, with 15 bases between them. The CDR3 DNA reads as TGTGCCAGCACCCCAGGGGACCTTGGCTACACCTTC. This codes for CASTPGDLGYTF.

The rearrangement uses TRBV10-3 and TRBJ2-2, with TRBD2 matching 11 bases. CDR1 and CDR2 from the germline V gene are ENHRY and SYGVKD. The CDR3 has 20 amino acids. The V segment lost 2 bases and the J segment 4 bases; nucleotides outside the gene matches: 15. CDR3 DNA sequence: TGTGCCATCAGTGAGGCGGGACTAGCGGATCCATTTGGGAGCACCGGGGAGCTGTTTTTT. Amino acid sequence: CAISEAGLADPFGSTGELFF.

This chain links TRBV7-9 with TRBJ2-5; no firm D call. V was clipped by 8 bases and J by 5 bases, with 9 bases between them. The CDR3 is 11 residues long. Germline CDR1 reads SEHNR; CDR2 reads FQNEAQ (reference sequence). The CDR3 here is CASWGTETQYF. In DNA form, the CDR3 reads TGTGCCAGCTGGGGTACCGAGACCCAGTACTTC.

The CDR3 DNA sequence: TGTGCCTGGAGCGCACCGTCTAGCGATTACACCGGGGAGCTGTTTTTT. Translated: CAWSAPSSDYTGELFF. V usage is TRBV30 and J usage is TRBJ2-2; a possible D gene is TRBD2 (6 bases). Germline V gene sequence: CDR1 GTSNPN, CDR2 SVGIG (reference sequence). CDR3 length equals 16 residues. Deletions cut 3 bases from V and 3 bases from J, with 17 bases between.

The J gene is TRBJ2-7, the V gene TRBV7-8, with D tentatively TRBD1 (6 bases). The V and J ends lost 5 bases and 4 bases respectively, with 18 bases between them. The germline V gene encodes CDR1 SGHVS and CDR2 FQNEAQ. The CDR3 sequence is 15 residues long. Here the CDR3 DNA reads TGTGCCAGCAGCGGAAATGACAGGAGTCTTTACGAGCAGTACTTC. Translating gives CASSGNDRSLYEQYF.

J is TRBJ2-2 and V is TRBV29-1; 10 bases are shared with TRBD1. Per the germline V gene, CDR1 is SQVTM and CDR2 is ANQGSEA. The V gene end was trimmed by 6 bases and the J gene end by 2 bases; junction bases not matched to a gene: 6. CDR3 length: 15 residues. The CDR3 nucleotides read TGCAGCGTCGGGCGGGACAGGGGAAACACCGGGGAGCTGTTTTTT. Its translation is CSVGRDRGNTGELFF.

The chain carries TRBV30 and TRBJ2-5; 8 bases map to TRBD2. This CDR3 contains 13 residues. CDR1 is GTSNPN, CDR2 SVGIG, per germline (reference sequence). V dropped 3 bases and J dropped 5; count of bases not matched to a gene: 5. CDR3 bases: TGTGCCTGGAGCGGGGGGGCTCGGGAGACCCAGTACTTC. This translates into CAWSGGARETQYF.

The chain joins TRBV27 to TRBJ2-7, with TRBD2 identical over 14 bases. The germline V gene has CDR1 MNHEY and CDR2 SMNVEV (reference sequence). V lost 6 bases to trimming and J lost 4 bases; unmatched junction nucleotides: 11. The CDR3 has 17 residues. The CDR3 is CASSGPGTSGSSYEQYF. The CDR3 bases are TGTGCCAGCAGCGGACCAGGGACTAGCGGGAGTAGTTACGAGCAGTACTTC.

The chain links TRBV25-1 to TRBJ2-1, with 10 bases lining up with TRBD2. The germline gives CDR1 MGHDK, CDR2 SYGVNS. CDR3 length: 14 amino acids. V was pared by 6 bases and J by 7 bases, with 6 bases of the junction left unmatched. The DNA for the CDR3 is TGTGCCAGCAGCCTAGCGGGAGCCGGTAATGAGCAGTTCTTC. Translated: CASSLAGAGNEQFF.

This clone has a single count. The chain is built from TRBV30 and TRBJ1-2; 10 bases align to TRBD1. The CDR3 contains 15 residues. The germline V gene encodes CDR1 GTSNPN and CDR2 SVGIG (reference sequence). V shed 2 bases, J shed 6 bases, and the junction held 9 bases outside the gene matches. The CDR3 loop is CAWSTGTGAEHGYTF. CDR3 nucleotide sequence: TGTGCCTGGAGTACCGGGACAGGGGCAGAGCATGGCTACACCTTC.

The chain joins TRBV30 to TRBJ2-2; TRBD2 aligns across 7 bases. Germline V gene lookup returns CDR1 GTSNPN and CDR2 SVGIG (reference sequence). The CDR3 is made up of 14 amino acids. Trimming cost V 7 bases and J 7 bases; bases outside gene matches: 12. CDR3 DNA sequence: TGTGCCTCCACGGGGGGTAATTATGGCGGGGAGCTGTTTTTT. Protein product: CASTGGNYGGELFF.

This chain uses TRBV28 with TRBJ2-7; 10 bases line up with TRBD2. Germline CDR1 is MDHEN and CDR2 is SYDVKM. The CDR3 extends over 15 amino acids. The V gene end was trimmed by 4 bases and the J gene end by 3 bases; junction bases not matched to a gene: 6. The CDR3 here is CASSSLAGGYYEQYF. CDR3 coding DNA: TGTGCCAGCAGTTCCTTAGCGGGAGGATACTACGAGCAGTACTTC.

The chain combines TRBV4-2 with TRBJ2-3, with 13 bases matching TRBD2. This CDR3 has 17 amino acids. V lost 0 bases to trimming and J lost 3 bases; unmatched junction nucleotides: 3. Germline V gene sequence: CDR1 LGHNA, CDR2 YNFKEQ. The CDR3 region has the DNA TGTGCCAGCAGCCAAGAGGGACTAGCGGGAATAACAGATACGCAGTATTTT. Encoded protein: CASSQEGLAGITDTQYF.

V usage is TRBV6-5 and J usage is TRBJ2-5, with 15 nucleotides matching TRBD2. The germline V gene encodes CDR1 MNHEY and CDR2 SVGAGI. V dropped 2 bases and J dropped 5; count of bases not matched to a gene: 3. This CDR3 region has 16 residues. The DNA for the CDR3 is TGTGCCAGCAGTTACACCGGACTAGCGGGGGGGGAGACCCAGTACTTC. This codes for CASSYTGLAGGETQYF.

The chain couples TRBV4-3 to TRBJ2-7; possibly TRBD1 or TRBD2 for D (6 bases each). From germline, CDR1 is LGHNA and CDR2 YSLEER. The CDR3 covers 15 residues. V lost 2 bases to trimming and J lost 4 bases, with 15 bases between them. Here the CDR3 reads CASSQSWGAGYEQYF. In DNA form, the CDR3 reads TGCGCCAGCAGCCAATCGTGGGGGGCCGGATACGAGCAGTACTTC.

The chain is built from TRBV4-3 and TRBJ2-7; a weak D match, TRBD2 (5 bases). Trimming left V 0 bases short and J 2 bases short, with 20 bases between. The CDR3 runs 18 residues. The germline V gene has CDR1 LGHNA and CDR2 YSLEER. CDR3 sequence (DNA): TGCGCCAGCAGCCAAGAGGCCCACAGCGGTCTACCAGCCTACGAGCAGTACTTC. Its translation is CASSQEAHSGLPAYEQYF.

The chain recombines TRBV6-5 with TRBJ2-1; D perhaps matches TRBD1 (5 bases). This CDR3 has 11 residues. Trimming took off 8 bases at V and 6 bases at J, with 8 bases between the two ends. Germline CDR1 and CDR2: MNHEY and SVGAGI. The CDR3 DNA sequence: TGTGCCAGCGGGGCCATCAATGAGCAGTTCTTC. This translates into CASGAINEQFF.

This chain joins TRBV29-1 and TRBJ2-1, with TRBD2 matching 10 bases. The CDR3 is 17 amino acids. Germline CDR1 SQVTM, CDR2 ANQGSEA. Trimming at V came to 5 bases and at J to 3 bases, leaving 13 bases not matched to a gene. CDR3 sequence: CSVPSLTSGTDYNEQFF. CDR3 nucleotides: TGCAGCGTTCCTAGTTTAACTAGCGGGACCGACTACAATGAGCAGTTCTTC.